This T cell receptor (beta chain) was identified in a study of shared clonotypes between healthy human individuals. About the study: The plates for each donor numbered three CD4 naive, three CD4 memory, two CD8 naive and one CD8 memory.

Deep was the level at which the assay was run. Sequencing used immunoSEQ multiplex PCR; TCRdb keeps in-frame clones, though not all of them. The table records about 2 million clones, about 95% of them present only once. It was CD45RO-negative cells, positively selected for CCR7, that made up naive CD8 cells, with terminally differentiated effector memory CD45RA+ cells excluded. Study-wide findings and caveats: Clonotype sharing levels among donors were expected to vary with sequencing depth. With several donors compared, 5% to 5.5% of naive CD4 clonotypes were shared.

Germline lookup yields CDR1 KGHSY and CDR2 FQNENV. Between the trimmed V and J ends, which lost 1 base and 2 bases, there was a span of 12 bases. This CDR3 contains 16 residues. As concerns this clone: Antigen specificity is unknown.

The source material was naive CD8+ T cells sorted from blood. V usage is TRBV16 and J usage is TRBJ1-3; D is possibly TRBD1 (5 bases). This TCR derives from a young man in good health. CDR3 amino acids: CASSQLNSGTGNTIYF. In nucleotides, the CDR3 is TGTGCCAGCAGCCAATTAAATTCAGGGACTGGAAACACCATATATTTT.